This TCR beta chain was identified during a study of blood T cells in healthy people across ages. The people who gave samples were healthy Caucasians from Russia, aged roughly 6 to 90. V lost 5 bases and J lost 10; bases outside the gene matches: 17. The CDR3 is 14 amino acids. Germline values: CDR1 DFQATT, CDR2 SNEGSKA (reference sequence). Through a sample-barcoded 5' primer and a J-beta primer mix, a second PCR was run for roughly 6 to 11 cycles. TCRdb re-called the 5' RACE reads through MiXCR, storing one row per CDR3 protein. The sample holds 1.5 million to 2 million distinct CDR3 sequences; roughly two fifths are singletons and the top ten take 23%.

The sample consisted of blood. The sequence was obtained from a human donor in good health. The J gene is TRBJ2-7, the V gene TRBV20-1; 7 positions match TRBD1. The CDR3 protein is CSAGEQGSPGLQYF. The CDR3 coding sequence is TGCAGTGCTGGGGAACAGGGGTCCCCCGGTCTTCAGTACTTC.